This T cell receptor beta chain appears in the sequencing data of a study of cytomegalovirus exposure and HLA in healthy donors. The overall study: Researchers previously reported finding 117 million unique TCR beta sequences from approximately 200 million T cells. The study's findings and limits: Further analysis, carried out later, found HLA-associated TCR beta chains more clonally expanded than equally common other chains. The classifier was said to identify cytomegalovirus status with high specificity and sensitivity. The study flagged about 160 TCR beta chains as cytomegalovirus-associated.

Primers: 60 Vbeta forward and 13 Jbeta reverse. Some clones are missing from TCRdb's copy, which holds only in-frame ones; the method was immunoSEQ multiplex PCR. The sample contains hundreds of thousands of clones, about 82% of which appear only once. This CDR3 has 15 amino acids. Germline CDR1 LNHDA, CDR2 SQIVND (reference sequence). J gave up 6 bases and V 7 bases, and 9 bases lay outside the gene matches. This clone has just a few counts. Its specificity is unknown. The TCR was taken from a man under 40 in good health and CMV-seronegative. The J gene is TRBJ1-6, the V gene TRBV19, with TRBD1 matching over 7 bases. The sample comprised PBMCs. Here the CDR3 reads CASTPTTGFNSPLHF. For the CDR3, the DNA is TGTGCCAGTACCCCAACGACAGGGTTTAATTCACCCCTCCACTTT.